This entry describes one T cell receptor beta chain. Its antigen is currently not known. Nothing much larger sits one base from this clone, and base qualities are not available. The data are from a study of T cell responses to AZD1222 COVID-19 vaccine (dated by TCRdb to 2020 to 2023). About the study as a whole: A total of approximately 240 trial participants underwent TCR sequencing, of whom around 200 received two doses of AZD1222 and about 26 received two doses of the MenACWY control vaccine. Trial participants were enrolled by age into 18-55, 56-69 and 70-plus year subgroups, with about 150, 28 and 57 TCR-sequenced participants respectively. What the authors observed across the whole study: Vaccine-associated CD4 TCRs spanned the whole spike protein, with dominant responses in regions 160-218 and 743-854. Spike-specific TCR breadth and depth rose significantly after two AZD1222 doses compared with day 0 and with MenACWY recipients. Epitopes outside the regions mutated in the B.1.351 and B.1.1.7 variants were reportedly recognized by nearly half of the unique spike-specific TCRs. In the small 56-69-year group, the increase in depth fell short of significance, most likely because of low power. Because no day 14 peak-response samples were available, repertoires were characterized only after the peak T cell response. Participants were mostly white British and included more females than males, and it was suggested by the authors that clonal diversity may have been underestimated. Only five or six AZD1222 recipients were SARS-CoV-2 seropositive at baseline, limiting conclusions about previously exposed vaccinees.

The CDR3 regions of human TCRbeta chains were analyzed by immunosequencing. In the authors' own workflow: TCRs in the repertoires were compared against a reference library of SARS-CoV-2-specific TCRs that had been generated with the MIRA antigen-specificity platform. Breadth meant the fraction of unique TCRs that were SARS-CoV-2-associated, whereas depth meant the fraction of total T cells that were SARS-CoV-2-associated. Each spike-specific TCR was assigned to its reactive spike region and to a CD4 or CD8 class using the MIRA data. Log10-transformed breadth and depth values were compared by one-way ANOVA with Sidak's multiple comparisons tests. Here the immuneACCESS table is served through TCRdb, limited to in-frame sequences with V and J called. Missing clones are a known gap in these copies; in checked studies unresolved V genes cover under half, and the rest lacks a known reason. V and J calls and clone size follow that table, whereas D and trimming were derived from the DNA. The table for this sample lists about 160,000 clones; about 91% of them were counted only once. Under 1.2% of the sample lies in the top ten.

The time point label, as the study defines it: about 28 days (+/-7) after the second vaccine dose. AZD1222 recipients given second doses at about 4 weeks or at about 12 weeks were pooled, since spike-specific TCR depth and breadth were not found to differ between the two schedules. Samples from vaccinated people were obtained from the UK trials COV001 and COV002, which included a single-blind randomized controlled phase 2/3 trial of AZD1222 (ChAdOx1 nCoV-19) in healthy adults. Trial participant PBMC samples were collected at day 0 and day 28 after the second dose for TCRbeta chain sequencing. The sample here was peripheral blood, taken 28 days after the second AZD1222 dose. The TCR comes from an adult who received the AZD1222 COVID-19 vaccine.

CDR3 protein: CASSQDLSRAGTGSPLHF. Read as DNA, the sequence is TGTGCCAGCAGCCAAGATCTTTCTCGGGCAGGGACAGGCTCACCCCTCCACTTT. Recombination connected TRBV4-2 to TRBJ1-6, and TRBD1 matches 8 of the central bases. Reading from cysteine to phenylalanine, the CDR3 counts 18 amino acids. Just CDR3 DNA is preserved here, 54 bases in frame from base 1. Trimming accounts for 0 bases at V and 10 bases at J, while the number of junction bases matched to no gene is 14. From a lookup of the germline V gene, CDR1 and CDR2 are LGHNA and YNFKEQ.